A single sample is the source of the 7 T cell receptor beta chains below, sequenced in a study of shared clonotypes between healthy human individuals. Generated by immunoSEQ multiplex PCR, the TCRdb table keeps only in-frame clones and is missing some. In the table there are over 2 million clones, about 90% of which are singletons. Sequencing was done on a sample of naive CD4+ T cells from PBMCs. Described subset: CD45RA+ positively selected. These receptors were obtained from a man aged 18 to 30 in good health. Some clones in this sample may be carry-over from other donors' samples.

This rearrangement joins TRBV28 to TRBJ1-3; TRBD1 matches 8 bases. Germline lookup yields CDR1 MDHEN and CDR2 SYDVKM. This CDR3 is 15 amino acids long. V was clipped by 5 bases and J by 2 bases; unmatched bases: 5. In nucleotides, the CDR3 is TGTGCCAGCAGTACTGAGACAGGGGCTGGAAACACCATATATTTT. Protein: CASSTETGAGNTIYF.

This clone was seen only a few times. The chain employs TRBV6-5 and TRBJ1-5; 10 nucleotides line up with TRBD1. V dropped 10 bases and J dropped 9; count of bases not matched to a gene: 3. CDR3 size: 11 residues. Germline CDR1 is MNHEY and CDR2 is SVGAGI. CDR3 DNA: TGTGCCAAGGGGGACAGGGGGCCCCAGCATTTT. This codes for CAKGDRGPQHF.

A single count supports this clone. The rearrangement joins TRBV27 to TRBJ2-1, with TRBD2 matching over 7 bases. The CDR3 extends over 15 amino acids. CDR1 is MNHEY and CDR2 is SMNVEV in the germline V gene (reference sequence). Trimming cost V 4 bases and J 0 bases; bases outside gene matches: 3. The CDR3 DNA is TGTGCCAGCAGTTCAGCGGGGAGCTCCTACAATGAGCAGTTCTTC. Residues: CASSSAGSSYNEQFF.

This chain links TRBV6-5 with TRBJ2-7; D is unclear. CDR3 length equals 14 residues. The germline V gene encodes CDR1 MNHEY and CDR2 SVGAGI. The V gene lost 2 bases and the J gene lost 4 bases, with 12 bases spanning the gap. The CDR3 protein is CASSYMQERYEQYF. Here the CDR3 DNA reads TGTGCCAGCAGTTACATGCAGGAAAGATACGAGCAGTACTTC.

This rearrangement joins TRBV9 to TRBJ2-2; the D gene is possibly TRBD2 (5 bases). CDR1 is SGDLS and CDR2 is YYNGEE in the germline V gene. V was shortened by 0 bases and J by 5 bases, with 11 bases between the two germline ends. The CDR3 runs 15 residues. The CDR3 region is CASSVGTPGTGELFF. Here the CDR3 DNA reads TGTGCCAGCAGCGTAGGGACTCCGGGTACCGGGGAGCTGTTTTTT.

CDR3 sequence: CASSPDFYNEQFF. The CDR3 DNA follows: TGTGCCAGCAGCCCTGACTTTTACAATGAGCAGTTCTTC. This chain uses TRBV14 with TRBJ2-1; D ambiguous. Germline V gene sequence: CDR1 SGHDN, CDR2 FVKESK. V lost 4 bases, J lost 4 bases, and 8 bases lay in between. CDR3 length equals 13 residues.

The rearrangement uses TRBV5-4 and TRBJ1-4, with 8 bases lining up with TRBD1. Germline V CDR1 and CDR2: SGHNT, YYREEE (reference sequence). The CDR3 spans 13 residues. V lost 9 bases and J lost 9; bases outside the gene matches: 10. CDR3 nucleotide sequence: TGTGCCACCCACCCGGCCAGGGGGCAAAAACTGTTTTTT. Translating it yields CATHPARGQKLFF.